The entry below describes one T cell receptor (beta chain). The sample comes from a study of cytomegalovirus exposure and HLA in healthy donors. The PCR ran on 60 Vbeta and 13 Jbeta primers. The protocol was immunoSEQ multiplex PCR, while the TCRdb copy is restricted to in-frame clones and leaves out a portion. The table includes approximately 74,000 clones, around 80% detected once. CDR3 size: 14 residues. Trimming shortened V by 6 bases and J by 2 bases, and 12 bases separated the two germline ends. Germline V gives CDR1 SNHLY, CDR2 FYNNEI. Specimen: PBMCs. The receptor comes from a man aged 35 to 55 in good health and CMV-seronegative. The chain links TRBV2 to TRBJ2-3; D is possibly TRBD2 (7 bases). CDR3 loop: CASRGGASTDTQYF. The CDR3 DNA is TGTGCCAGCAGGGGGGGGGCATCCACAGATACGCAGTATTTT.